Below, 27 T cell receptor beta chains from the same sample are listed, as sequenced in a study of blood T cell repertoires in COVID-19. Clones were read by immunoSEQ multiplex PCR, and TCRdb kept only the in-frame ones, dropping some. The sample comprises roughly 160,000 clones, roughly 90% of which are singletons, and around 24% rests with the top ten. Material for sequencing was peripheral blood. These receptors were taken from a man in his fifties or sixties with acute or convalescent COVID-19.

This chain uses TRBV10-3 with TRBJ1-2; D is unresolved. Trimming shortened V by 2 bases and J by 2 bases, and 12 bases separated the two germline ends. Germline CDR1 ENHRY, CDR2 SYGVKD. The CDR3 runs to 15 residues. Here the CDR3 DNA reads TGTGCCATCAGTGAGCCCCACGGCGGCAACTATGGCTACACCTTC. Residues: CAISEPHGGNYGYTF.

This chain links TRBV19 with TRBJ2-1, with 7 bases aligning to TRBD2. The CDR3 extends over 15 amino acids. CDR1 is LNHDA and CDR2 is SQIVND in the germline V gene (reference sequence). The trim removed 2 bases at V and 0 bases at J, leaving 1 base unmatched. CDR3 nucleotides: TGTGCCAGTAGTATAAGCGGGGTCTCCTACAATGAGCAGTTCTTC. Translating gives CASSISGVSYNEQFF.

The chain has TRBV4-1 and TRBJ2-1; weak D call: TRBD1 (7 bases). The CDR3 has 15 amino acids. Germline CDR1 and CDR2: MGHRA and YSYEKL. Trimming cost V 4 bases and J 6 bases, with 16 bases left between them. CDR3 nucleotides: TGCGCCAGCAGCCCTCGACAGGGAGCGGGCAATGAGCAGTTCTTC. It codes for CASSPRQGAGNEQFF.

The V call is TRBV11-3, the J call TRBJ2-3; 8 bases match TRBD2. Germline assignment: CDR1 SGHNT and CDR2 YENEEA. There are 13 residues in the CDR3. Germline trimming cut 10 bases from V and 4 bases from J; bases unmatched to any gene: 7. The CDR3 here is CATQRESSDTQYF. DNA of the CDR3: TGTGCCACTCAGCGGGAGTCGTCAGATACGCAGTATTTT.

The chain has TRBV5-1 and TRBJ1-6; the match to TRBD1 covers 8 bases. The CDR3 covers 14 residues. Germline V lookup: CDR1 SGHRS, CDR2 YFSETQ. The V and J ends lost 4 bases and 13 bases, in that order; junction bases with no gene match: 10. CDR3 coding DNA: TGCGCCAGCAGCCAGTGGACAGGGACACAGCCCCTCCACTTT. It specifies CASSQWTGTQPLHF. The whole variable domain, remainder taken from reference TRBV5-1 and TRBJ1-6, is KAGVTQTPRYLIKTRGQQVTLSCSPISGHRSVSWYQQTPGQGLQFLFEYFSETQRNKGNFPGRFSGRQFSNSRSEMNVSTLELGDSALYLCASSQWTGTQPLHFGNGTRLTVT.

The chain is built from TRBV5-1 and TRBJ2-5, with 9 bases identical to TRBD1. The germline gives CDR1 SGHRS, CDR2 YFSETQ. Unmatched junction bases numbered 12, after V lost 4 bases and J lost 5 bases. This CDR3 region has 16 residues. For the CDR3, the DNA is TGCGCCAGCAGCCCCTTAGGACAGGGGTGGCGGGAGACCCAGTACTTC. This sequence encodes CASSPLGQGWRETQYF.

The rearrangement joins TRBV6-1 to TRBJ2-7; D gene unclear. The V gene's germline CDR1 is MNHNS and CDR2 SASEGT. The ends were cut back, 1 base at V and 0 bases at J, with 10 bases in the middle. The CDR3 extends over 15 amino acids. CDR3 in amino acids: CASSEEAGFSYEQYF. Here the CDR3 DNA reads TGTGCCAGCAGTGAAGAGGCAGGATTCTCCTACGAGCAGTACTTC.

The chain employs TRBV6-5 and TRBJ2-5, with 9 bases that match TRBD2. Trimming cost V 8 bases and J 5 bases; bases outside gene matches: 9. In germline, CDR1 is MNHEY, CDR2 SVGAGI. CDR3 length: 14 residues. CDR3 nucleotides: TGTGCCAGCGCGTCAGCGGGGGGCCGGGAGACCCAGTACTTC. As protein: CASASAGGRETQYF.

This clone was detected only once. For the CDR3, the DNA is TGTGCCAGCTCCCGGGACAGGAATCAGCCCCAGCATTTT. It is translated as CASSRDRNQPQHF. The chain joins TRBV11-2 to TRBJ1-5; 8 bases match TRBD1. CDR3 length: 13 amino acids. The V gene's germline CDR1 is SGHAT and CDR2 FQNNGV. J gave up 4 bases and V 8 bases, and 4 bases lay outside the gene matches.

This clone was counted between two and nine times. J is TRBJ1-1 and V is TRBV12-5; weak D call: TRBD1 (5 bases). Deletions cut 1 base from V and 5 bases from J, with 8 bases between. The CDR3 extends over 13 amino acids. Germline V gene data show CDR1 as LGHNT and CDR2 as FRNRAP. CDR3: CASGLGTQTEAFF. CDR3 DNA: TGTGCTAGTGGTTTGGGGACACAGACTGAAGCTTTCTTT.

This chain uses TRBV2 with TRBJ2-5, with D unclear. V shed 6 bases and J shed 5 bases, with 10 bases lying between them. Germline V gene sequence: CDR1 SNHLY, CDR2 FYNNEI. CDR3 length: 12 amino acids. DNA for the CDR3: TGTGCCAGCAGACTGATCTGGGAGACCCAGTACTTC. Amino acids: CASRLIWETQYF. The complete variable domain, with remaining parts taken from reference TRBV2 and TRBJ2-5, reads EPEVTQTPSHQVTQMGQEVILRCVPISNHLYFYWYRQILGQKVEFLVSFYNNEISEKSEIFDDQFSVERPDGSNFTLKIRSTKLEDSAMYFCASRLIWETQYFGPGTRLLVL.

V gene TRBV19 combines with J gene TRBJ2-3, with D possibly TRBD2 on 6 matching bases. V shed 3 bases and J shed 2 bases, with 9 bases lying between them. The CDR3 spans 14 residues. The germline CDR1 and CDR2 sequences are LNHDA and SQIVND (reference sequence). CDR3 region: CASSMAGPTDTQYF. CDR3 nucleotide sequence: TGTGCCAGTAGTATGGCGGGGCCCACAGATACGCAGTATTTT. The variable domain in full, with the rest retrieved from reference TRBV19 and TRBJ2-3, is DGGITQSPKYLFRKEGQNVTLSCEQNLNHDAMYWYRQDPGQGLRLIYYSQIVNDFQKGDIAEGYSVSREKKESFPLTVTSAQKNPTAFYLCASSMAGPTDTQYFGPGTRLTVL.

The chain combines TRBV29-1 with TRBJ1-3; D is ambiguous. Trimming pared 5 bases from V and 2 bases from J, leaving 13 bases between. The CDR3 is made up of 14 amino acids. Germline-derived CDR1 and CDR2 are SQVTM and ANQGSEA. CDR3 sequence reads: CSVRTARAGNTIYF. The CDR3 DNA reads TGCAGCGTTAGGACCGCGAGGGCTGGAAACACCATATATTTT.

This clone is a singleton in its sample. The genes are TRBV27 and TRBJ1-6; no clear D. The V end lost 6 bases, the J end lost 7 bases, and 7 bases lay between the germline ends. The CDR3 loop spans 12 amino acids. Germline V lookup: CDR1 MNHEY, CDR2 SMNVEV (reference sequence). CDR3: CASSRFNSPLHF. The CDR3 DNA reads as TGTGCCAGCAGCAGGTTCAATTCACCCCTCCACTTT.

This chain links TRBV12-3 or TRBV12-4 with TRBJ2-1; 7 positions agree with TRBD2. CDR3 length: 12 amino acids. V was pared by 6 bases and J by 9 bases, with 5 bases of the junction left unmatched. The CDR3: CASSPGGGEQFF. CDR3 coding DNA: TGTGCCAGCAGCCCGGGGGGAGGTGAGCAGTTCTTC.

This rearrangement joins TRBV3-1 (or the pseudogene TRBV3-2) to TRBJ1-6; a weak D match, TRBD1 (6 bases). The germline gives CDR1 LGHDT, CDR2 YNNKEL (reference sequence). The length of the CDR3 is 15 residues. V lost 0 bases and J lost 13, with 16 bases in between. In DNA form, the CDR3 reads TGTGCCAGCAGCCAAGATTCACAGGGCCAGGCTCCCCTCCACTTT. It yields the protein CASSQDSQGQAPLHF.

The chain joins TRBV29-1 to TRBJ2-1; 14 bases agree with TRBD2. Germline V gene lookup returns CDR1 SQVTM and CDR2 ANQGSEA. CDR3 length: 15 residues. V trimming: 6 bases; J trimming: 9 bases; junction bases outside the gene matches: 10. The CDR3 here is CSVDTGTSGSTEQFF. The CDR3 DNA reads as TGCAGCGTGGATACCGGGACTAGCGGGAGTACTGAGCAGTTCTTC.

The chain couples TRBV5-1 to TRBJ2-5; no clear D gene. The germline CDR1 and CDR2 sequences are SGHRS and YFSETQ. The CDR3 extends over 13 amino acids. The V and J ends lost 0 bases and 1 base respectively, with 4 bases between them. The CDR3 DNA reads as TGCGCCAGCAGCTTGGACATCCAAGAGACCCAGTACTTC. Translating gives CASSLDIQETQYF. The variable domain in full, with the rest retrieved from reference TRBV5-1 and TRBJ2-5, is KAGVTQTPRYLIKTRGQQVTLSCSPISGHRSVSWYQQTPGQGLQFLFEYFSETQRNKGNFPGRFSGRQFSNSRSEMNVSTLELGDSALYLCASSLDIQETQYFGPGTRLLVL.

The V and J genes are TRBV3-1 (or the pseudogene TRBV3-2) and TRBJ2-3; D perhaps matches TRBD2 (6 bases). The CDR3 is 16 amino acids. With 1 base removed from V and 8 bases from J, the gap between germline ends came to 19 bases. The germline V gene has CDR1 LGHDT and CDR2 YNNKEL (reference sequence). DNA for the CDR3: TGTGCCAGCAGCCAAGGTCGCCAGCGGGCTTTGGGTACGCAGTATTTT. Amino acid sequence: CASSQGRQRALGTQYF.

This clone was detected only once. The rearrangement joins TRBV19 to TRBJ2-5, with D possibly being TRBD1 (5 bases). The V and J ends lost 3 bases and 7 bases respectively, with 12 bases between them. The CDR3 runs 13 residues. The germline CDR1 and CDR2 sequences are LNHDA and SQIVND (reference sequence). The CDR3, as DNA: TGTGCCAGTAGTATTAGCCTTACAGGGACCCAGTACTTC. Translated, it gives CASSISLTGTQYF.

The gene calls are TRBV2 and TRBJ1-3; 8 nucleotides agree with TRBD1. With V trimmed by 7 bases and J by 0 bases, 2 bases remained unmatched. Germline CDR1 SNHLY, CDR2 FYNNEI. CDR3 length: 14 amino acids. Here the CDR3 reads CASNRGYSGNTIYF. DNA of the CDR3: TGTGCCAGCAACAGGGGGTACTCTGGAAACACCATATATTTT.

The J gene is TRBJ2-5, the V gene TRBV29-1, with 8 bases aligning to TRBD2. V shed 2 bases, J shed 1 base, and the junction held 3 bases outside the gene matches. The germline gives CDR1 SQVTM, CDR2 ANQGSEA. This CDR3 is 14 amino acids long. This CDR3 reads CSVELTSAQETQYF. CDR3 nucleotides: TGCAGCGTTGAATTGACTAGCGCCCAAGAGACCCAGTACTTC.

This clone was seen just once. CDR3 in amino acids: CASSTLTGGKAFF. CDR3 DNA sequence: TGTGCCAGCAGTACCTTGACAGGGGGCAAAGCTTTCTTT. The rearrangement joins TRBV3-1 (or the pseudogene TRBV3-2) to TRBJ1-1, with 10 bases fitting TRBD1. The trim removed 6 bases at V and 9 bases at J, leaving 7 bases unmatched. Germline V gene data show CDR1 as LGHDT and CDR2 as YNNKEL (reference sequence). The CDR3 totals 13 residues.

CDR3 region: CAWTSTGVLEPQHF. The CDR3 DNA sequence: TGTGCCTGGACCTCGACAGGGGTTTTGGAGCCCCAGCATTTT. The chain recombines TRBV30 with TRBJ1-5; 8 bases are shared with TRBD1. Germline V gives CDR1 GTSNPN, CDR2 SVGIG (reference sequence). J gave up 8 bases and V 4 bases, and 10 bases lay outside the gene matches. The CDR3 contains 14 residues.

This clone was recorded only once. V and J are TRBV2 and TRBJ2-3; 12 bases are shared with TRBD2. After removal of 8 bases from V and 6 bases from J, the junction contained 12 bases not matched to a gene. The CDR3 spans 16 residues. Germline CDR1 and CDR2: SNHLY and FYNNEI. Written as DNA, the CDR3 is TGTGCCAGCGGTCCGGGACTAGCGGGCGGGGAGGATACGCAGTATTTT. Protein product: CASGPGLAGGEDTQYF.

V usage is TRBV2 and J usage is TRBJ2-3; 7 bases match TRBD2. CDR1 and CDR2 from the germline V gene are SNHLY and FYNNEI. V trimming: 8 bases; J trimming: 5 bases; junction bases outside the gene matches: 4. The length of the CDR3 is 12 residues. CDR3 in amino acids: CASGWGGDTQYF. DNA for the CDR3: TGTGCCAGCGGGTGGGGGGGAGATACGCAGTATTTT.

The rearrangement uses TRBV11-2 and TRBJ2-3, with D uncertain. Germline lookup yields CDR1 SGHAT and CDR2 FQNNGV. With 5 bases removed from V and 4 bases from J, the gap between germline ends came to 10 bases. This CDR3 has 13 residues. The CDR3 sequence is CASSPISPDTQYF. CDR3 DNA: TGTGCCAGCAGCCCTATCTCACCAGATACGCAGTATTTT.